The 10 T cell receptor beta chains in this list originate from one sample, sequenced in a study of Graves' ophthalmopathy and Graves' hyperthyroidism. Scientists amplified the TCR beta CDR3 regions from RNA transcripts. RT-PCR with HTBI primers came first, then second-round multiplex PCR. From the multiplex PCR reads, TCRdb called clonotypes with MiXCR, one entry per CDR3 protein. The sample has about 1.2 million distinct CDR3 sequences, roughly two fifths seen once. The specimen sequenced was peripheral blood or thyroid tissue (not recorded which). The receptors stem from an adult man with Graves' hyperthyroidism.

CDR3 region: CASRPGGLDTEAFF. DNA for the CDR3: TGTGCCAGCAGACCCGGCGGTCTGGACACTGAAGCTTTCTTT. This chain connects TRBV3-1 to TRBJ1-1; D not certain. Trimming removed 6 bases from V and 3 bases from J, with 14 bases in between. The length of the CDR3 is 14 residues. Germline V CDR1 and CDR2: LGHDT, YNNKEL (reference sequence).

CDR3 in DNA: TGCAGTGCTAGGTCAGCGGGGGAAGAGACCCAGTACTTC. The encoded protein is CSARSAGEETQYF. The chain has TRBV20-1 and TRBJ2-5; 8 bases align to TRBD2. After removal of 3 bases from V and 3 bases from J, the junction contained 3 bases not matched to a gene. Looked up from germline, CDR1 is DFQATT and CDR2 is SNEGSKA (reference sequence). The CDR3 is 13 amino acids.

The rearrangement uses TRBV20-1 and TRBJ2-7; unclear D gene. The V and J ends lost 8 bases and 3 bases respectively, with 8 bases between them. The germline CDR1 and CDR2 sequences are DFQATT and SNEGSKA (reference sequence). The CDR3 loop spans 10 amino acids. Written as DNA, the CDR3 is TGCAGTTACTCGAGCTACGAGCAGTACTTC. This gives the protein CSYSSYEQYF.

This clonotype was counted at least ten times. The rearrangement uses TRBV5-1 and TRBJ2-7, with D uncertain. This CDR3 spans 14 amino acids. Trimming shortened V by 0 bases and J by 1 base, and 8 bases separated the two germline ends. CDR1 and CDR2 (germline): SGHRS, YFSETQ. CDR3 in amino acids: CASSLGHQSYEQYF. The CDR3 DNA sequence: TGCGCCAGCAGCTTGGGGCACCAATCCTACGAGCAGTACTTC.

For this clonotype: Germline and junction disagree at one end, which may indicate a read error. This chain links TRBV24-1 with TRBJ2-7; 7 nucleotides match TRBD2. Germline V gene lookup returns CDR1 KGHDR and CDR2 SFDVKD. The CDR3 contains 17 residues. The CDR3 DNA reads TGTGCCACCAGTGATCGAACTAGCGTGGGGAACACCGGGGAGCTGTACTTC. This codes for CATSDRTSVGNTGELYF.

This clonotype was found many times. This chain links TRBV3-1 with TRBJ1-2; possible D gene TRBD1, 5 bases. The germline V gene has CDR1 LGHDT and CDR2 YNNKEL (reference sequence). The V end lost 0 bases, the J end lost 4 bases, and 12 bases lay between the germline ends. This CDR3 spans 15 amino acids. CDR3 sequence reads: CASSQDRDSIYGYTF. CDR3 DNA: TGTGCCAGCAGCCAAGATCGCGACAGCATCTATGGCTACACCTTC.

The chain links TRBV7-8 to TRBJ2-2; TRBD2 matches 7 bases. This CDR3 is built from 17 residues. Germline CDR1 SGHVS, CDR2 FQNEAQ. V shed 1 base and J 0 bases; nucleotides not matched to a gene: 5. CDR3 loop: CASSLVGGSTNTGELFF. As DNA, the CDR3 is TGTGCCAGCAGCTTAGTGGGCGGGAGTACGAACACCGGGGAGCTGTTTTTT. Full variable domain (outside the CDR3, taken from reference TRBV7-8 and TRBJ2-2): GAGVSQSPRYKVAKRGQDVALRCDPISGHVSLFWYQQALGQGPEFLTYFQNEAQLDKSGLPSDRFFAERPEGSVSTLKIQRTQQEDSAVYLCASSLVGGSTNTGELFFGEGSRLTVL.

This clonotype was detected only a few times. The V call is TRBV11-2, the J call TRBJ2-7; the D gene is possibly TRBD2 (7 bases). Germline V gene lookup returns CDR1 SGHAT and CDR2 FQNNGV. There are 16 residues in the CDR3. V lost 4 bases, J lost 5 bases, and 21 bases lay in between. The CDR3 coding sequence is TGTGCCAGCAGCTCCCGAAAGGGGGGGTCGGTCCACGAGCAGTACTTC. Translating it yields CASSSRKGGSVHEQYF. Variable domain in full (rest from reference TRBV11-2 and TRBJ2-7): EAGVAQSPRYKIIEKRQSVAFWCNPISGHATLYWYQQILGQGPKLLIQFQNNGVVDDSQLPKDRFSAERLKGVDSTLKIQPAKLEDSAVYLCASSSRKGGSVHEQYFGPGTRLTVT.

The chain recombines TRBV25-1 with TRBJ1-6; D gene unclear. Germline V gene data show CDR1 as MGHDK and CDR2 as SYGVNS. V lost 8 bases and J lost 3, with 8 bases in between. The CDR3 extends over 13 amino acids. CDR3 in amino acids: CASRTVYNSPLHF. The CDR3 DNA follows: TGTGCCAGCCGAACAGTCTATAATTCACCCCTCCACTTT.

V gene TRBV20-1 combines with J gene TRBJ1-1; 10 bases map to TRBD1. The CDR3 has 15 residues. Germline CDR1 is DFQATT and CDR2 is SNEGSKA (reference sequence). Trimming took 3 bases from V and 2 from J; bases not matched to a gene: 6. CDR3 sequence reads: CSASSGQGYNTEAFF. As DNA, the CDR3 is TGCAGTGCTAGTTCGGGACAGGGGTATAACACTGAAGCTTTCTTT.